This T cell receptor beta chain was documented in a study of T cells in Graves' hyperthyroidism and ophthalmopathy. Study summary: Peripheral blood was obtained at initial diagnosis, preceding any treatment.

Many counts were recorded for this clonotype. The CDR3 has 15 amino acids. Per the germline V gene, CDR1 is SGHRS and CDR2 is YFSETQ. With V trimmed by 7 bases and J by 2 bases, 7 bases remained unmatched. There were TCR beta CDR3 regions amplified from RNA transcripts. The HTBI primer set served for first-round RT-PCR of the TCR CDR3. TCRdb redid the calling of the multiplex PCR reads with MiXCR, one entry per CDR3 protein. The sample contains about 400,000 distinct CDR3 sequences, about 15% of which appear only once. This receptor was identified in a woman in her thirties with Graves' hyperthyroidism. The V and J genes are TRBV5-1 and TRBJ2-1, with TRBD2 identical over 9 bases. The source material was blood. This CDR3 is CASATTSGPYNEQFF. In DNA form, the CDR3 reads TGCGCCAGCGCCACGACTAGCGGACCCTACAATGAGCAGTTCTTC.